This paragraph reports one T cell receptor (beta chain). Its matching antigen is unknown. The sample originates from a study of cytomegalovirus exposure and HLA in healthy donors. Study-level points and caveats: Presence/absence analysis assumed near-uniform sequencing depth across donors. The later analysis indicated that the majority of CMV-associated TCR beta chains appeared HLA-restricted.

Germline CDR1 and CDR2: MNHEY and SVGAGI. This CDR3 spans 14 amino acids. Germline trimming cut 5 bases from V and 2 bases from J; bases unmatched to any gene: 3. The PCR was carried out with 60 Vbeta primers and 13 Jbeta primers. TCRdb keeps only in-frame clones here, not all; method: immunoSEQ multiplex PCR. The table lists some 150,000 clones, about 76% of them singletons, with roughly 3.8% in the top ten. This chain links TRBV6-5 with TRBJ1-3, with 7 bases that match TRBD1. The clonotype originates from a male donor in good health and CMV-seronegative. Sequencing was carried out using PBMCs. The CDR3 coding sequence is TGTGCCAGCAGTAAAACAGGGGCTGGAAACACCATATATTTT. Encoded protein: CASSKTGAGNTIYF.